The sample holds many counts of the clone carrying this T cell receptor beta chain. V was pared by 1 base and J by 6 bases, with 10 bases between. This CDR3 spans 15 amino acids. The data were taken from a study of low-dose radiotherapy and immunotherapy resistance in tumors. Time point defined: after trial treatment. Treatment: LDRT plus nivolumab, ipilimumab, low-dose cyclophosphamide and aspirin (RACIN trial). Donors received nivolumab, ipilimumab, aspirin, low-dose cyclophosphamide and low-dose radiotherapy. First-strand cDNA used TRAV- and TRBV-specific primers, covering alpha and beta chains. The TCRs were subjected to amplification over around 19 PCR cycles employing a constant-region primer in conjunction with a V-primer adapter. TCRdb ran MiXCR on the reads and lists one entry per CDR3 protein. The sample includes approximately 100,000 distinct CDR3 sequences, 20% to 25% of them seen just once.

This material consisted of PBMCs, taken after low-dose radiotherapy plus immunotherapy. This sequence was found in a male donor with prostate cancer. This chain connects TRBV12-3 or TRBV12-4 to TRBJ1-6; unclear D gene. Here the CDR3 reads CASSLGRVGNSPLHF. In DNA form, the CDR3 reads TGTGCCAGCAGTTTAGGGAGGGTCGGTAATTCACCCCTCCACTTT.